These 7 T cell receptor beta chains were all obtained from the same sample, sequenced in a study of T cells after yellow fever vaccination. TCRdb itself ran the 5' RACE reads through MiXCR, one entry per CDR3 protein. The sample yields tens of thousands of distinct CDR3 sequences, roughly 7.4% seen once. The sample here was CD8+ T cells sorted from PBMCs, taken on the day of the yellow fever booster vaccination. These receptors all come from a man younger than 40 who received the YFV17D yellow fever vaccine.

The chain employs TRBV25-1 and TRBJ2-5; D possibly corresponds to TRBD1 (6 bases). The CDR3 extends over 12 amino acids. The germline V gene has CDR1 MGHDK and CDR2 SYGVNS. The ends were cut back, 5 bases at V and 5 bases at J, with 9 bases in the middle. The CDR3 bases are TGTGCCAGCAGTATTCAGGGGGAGACCCAGTACTTC. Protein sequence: CASSIQGETQYF.

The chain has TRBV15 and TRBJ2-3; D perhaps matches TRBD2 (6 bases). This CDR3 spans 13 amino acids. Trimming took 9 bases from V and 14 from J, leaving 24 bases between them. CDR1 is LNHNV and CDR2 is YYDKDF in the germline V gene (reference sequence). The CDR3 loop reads CATSSDRSGLWYF. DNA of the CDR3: TGTGCCACTAGTAGCGATAGGAGCGGGTTGTGGTATTTT.

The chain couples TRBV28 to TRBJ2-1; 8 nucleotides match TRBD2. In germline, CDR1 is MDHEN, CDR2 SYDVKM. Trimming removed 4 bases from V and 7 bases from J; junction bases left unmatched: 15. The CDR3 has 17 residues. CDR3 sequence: CASSSPGLDYEKNEQFF. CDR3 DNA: TGTGCCAGCAGTTCTCCGGGACTAGATTATGAGAAAAATGAGCAGTTCTTC.

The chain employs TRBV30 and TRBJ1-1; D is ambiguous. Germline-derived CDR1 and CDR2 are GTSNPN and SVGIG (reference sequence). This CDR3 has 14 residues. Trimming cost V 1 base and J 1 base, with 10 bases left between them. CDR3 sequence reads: CAWSAQTGNTEAFF. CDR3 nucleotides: TGTGCCTGGAGTGCCCAGACTGGGAACACTGAAGCTTTCTTT.

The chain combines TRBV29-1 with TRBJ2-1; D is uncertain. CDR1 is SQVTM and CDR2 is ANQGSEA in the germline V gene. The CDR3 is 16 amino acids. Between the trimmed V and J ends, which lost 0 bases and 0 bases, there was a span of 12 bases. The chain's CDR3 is CSVEDPSVSSYNEQFF. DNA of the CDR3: TGCAGCGTTGAAGATCCGTCGGTTAGCTCCTACAATGAGCAGTTCTTC.

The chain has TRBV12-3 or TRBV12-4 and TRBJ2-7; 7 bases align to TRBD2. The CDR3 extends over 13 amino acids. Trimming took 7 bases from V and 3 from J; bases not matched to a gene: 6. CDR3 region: CASNWGGFYEQYF. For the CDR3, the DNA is TGTGCCAGCAACTGGGGGGGGTTCTACGAGCAGTACTTC.

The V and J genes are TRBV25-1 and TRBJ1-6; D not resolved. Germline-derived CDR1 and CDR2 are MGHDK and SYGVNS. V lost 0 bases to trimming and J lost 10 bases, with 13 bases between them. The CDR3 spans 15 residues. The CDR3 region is CASSEYRLLGSPLHF. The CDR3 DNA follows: TGTGCCAGCAGTGAATATAGGCTGTTGGGGTCACCCCTCCACTTT.